This T cell receptor (beta chain) was documented in a study of blood T cell repertoires in COVID-19. For the study at large: From T cells, B-cell-depleted T cells, or PBMCs came the material, which was cDNA or gDNA.

V trimming: 0 bases; J trimming: 4 bases; junction bases outside the gene matches: 2. The CDR3 consists of 15 residues. Germline V gene sequence: CDR1 SGHKS, CDR2 YYEKEE (reference sequence). Under the authors' procedure: Estimation of nucleated cell counts relied on the amplification of reference gene primers. The data were produced by immunoSEQ multiplex PCR, yet TCRdb's version contains in-frame clones alone and is incomplete. V and J calls and clone size are those listed in that table; D and trimming were worked out from the DNA. The data contain roughly 100,000 clones, about 80% of them seen just once; the ten biggest clones take up roughly 4%.

This chain joins TRBV5-5 and TRBJ2-5; 11 nucleotides match TRBD1. This clonotype originated in a human donor in a cohort sampled during active COVID-19. Input material: peripheral blood. DNA for the CDR3: TGTGCCAGCAGCTTGGTGGGGACAGGGGGAGAGACCCAGTACTTC. Amino acids: CASSLVGTGGETQYF.